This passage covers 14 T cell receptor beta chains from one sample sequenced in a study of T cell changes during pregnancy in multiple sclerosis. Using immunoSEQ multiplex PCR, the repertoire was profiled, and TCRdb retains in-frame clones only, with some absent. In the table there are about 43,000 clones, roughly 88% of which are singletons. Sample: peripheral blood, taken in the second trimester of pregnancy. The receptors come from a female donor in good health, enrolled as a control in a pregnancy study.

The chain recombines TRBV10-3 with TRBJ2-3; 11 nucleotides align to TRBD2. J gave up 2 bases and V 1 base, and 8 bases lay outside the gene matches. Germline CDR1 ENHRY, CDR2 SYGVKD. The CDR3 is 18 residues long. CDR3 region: CAISEYTSGSWVTDTQYF. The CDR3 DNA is TGTGCCATCAGTGAGTACACTAGCGGGAGCTGGGTCACAGATACGCAGTATTTT.

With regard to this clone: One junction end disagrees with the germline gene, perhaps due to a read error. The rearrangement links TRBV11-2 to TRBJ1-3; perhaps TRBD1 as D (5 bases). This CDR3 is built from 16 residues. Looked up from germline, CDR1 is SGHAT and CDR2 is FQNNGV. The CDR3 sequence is CASSLGHTGSGNIIYF. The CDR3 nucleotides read TGTGCCAGCAGCTTAGGGCATACAGGCTCTGGAAACATCATATATTTT.

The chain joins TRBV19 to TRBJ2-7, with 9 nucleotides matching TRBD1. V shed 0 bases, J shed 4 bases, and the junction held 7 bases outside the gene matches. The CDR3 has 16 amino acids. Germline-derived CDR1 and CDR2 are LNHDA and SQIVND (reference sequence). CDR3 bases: TGTGCCAGTAGTATAGATCCCGGACAGGGGCGATACGAGCAGTACTTC. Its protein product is CASSIDPGQGRYEQYF.

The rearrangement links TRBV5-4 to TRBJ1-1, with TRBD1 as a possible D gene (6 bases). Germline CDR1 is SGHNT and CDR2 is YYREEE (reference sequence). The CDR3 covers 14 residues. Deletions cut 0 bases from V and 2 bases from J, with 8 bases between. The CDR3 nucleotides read TGTGCCAGCAGCTTGGGACAGGTCAACACTGAAGCTTTCTTT. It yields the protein CASSLGQVNTEAFF.

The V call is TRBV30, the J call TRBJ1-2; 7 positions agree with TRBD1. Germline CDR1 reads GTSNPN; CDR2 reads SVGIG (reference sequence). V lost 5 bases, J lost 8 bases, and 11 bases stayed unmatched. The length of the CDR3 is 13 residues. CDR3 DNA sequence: TGTGCCTGGCCTGAGCCAGGGGGACGGGGCTACACCTTC. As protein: CAWPEPGGRGYTF.

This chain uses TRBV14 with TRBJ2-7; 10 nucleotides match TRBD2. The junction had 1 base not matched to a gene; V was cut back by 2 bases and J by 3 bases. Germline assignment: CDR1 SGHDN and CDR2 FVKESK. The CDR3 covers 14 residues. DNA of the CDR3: TGTGCCAGCAGCCAATCTAGCGGGGGCTACGAGCAGTACTTC. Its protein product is CASSQSSGGYEQYF.

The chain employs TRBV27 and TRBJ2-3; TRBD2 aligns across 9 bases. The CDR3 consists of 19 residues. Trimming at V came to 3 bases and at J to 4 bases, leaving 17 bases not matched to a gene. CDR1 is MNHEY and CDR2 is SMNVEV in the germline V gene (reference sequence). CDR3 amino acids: CASSFRGGRAFIRPDTQYF. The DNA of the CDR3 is TGTGCCAGCAGTTTCAGGGGCGGGAGGGCCTTCATCCGCCCAGATACGCAGTATTTT.

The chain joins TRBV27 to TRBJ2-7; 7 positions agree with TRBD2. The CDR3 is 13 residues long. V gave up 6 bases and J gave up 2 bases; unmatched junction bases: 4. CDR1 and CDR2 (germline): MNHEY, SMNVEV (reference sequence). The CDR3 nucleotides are TGTGCCAGCAGACCGGGGGGTGCCTACGAGCAGTACTTC. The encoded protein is CASRPGGAYEQYF.

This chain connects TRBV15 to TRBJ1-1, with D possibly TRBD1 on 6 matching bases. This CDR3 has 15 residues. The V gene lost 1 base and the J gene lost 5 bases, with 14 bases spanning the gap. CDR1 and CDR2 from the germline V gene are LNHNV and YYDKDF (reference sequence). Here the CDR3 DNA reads TGTGCCACCAGCAGAGCTTTGGGACAAGCAACTGAAGCTTTCTTT. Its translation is CATSRALGQATEAFF. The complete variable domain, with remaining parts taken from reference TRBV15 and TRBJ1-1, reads DAMVIQNPRYQVTQFGKPVTLSCSQTLNHNVMYWYQQKSSQAPKLLFHYYDKDFNNEADTPDNFQSRRPNTSFCFLDIRSPGLGDTAMYLCATSRALGQATEAFFGQGTRLTVV.

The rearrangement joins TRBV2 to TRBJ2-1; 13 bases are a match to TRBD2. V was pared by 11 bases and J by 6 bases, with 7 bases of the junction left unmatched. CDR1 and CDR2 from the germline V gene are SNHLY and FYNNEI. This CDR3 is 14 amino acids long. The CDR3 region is CACRRTSGSNEQFF. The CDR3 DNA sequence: TGTGCCTGCCGGAGGACTAGCGGGAGCAATGAGCAGTTCTTC. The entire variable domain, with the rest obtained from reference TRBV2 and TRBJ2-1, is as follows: EPEVTQTPSHQVTQMGQEVILRCVPISNHLYFYWYRQILGQKVEFLVSFYNNEISEKSEIFDDQFSVERPDGSNFTLKIRSTKLEDSAMYFCACRRTSGSNEQFFGPGTRLTVL.

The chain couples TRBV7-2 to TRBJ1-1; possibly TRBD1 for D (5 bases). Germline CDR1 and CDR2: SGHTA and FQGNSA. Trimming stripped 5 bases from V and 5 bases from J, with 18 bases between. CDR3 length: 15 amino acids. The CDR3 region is CASSEPRRGGTEAFF. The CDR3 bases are TGTGCCAGCAGCGAACCCCGGAGGGGTGGGACTGAAGCTTTCTTT.

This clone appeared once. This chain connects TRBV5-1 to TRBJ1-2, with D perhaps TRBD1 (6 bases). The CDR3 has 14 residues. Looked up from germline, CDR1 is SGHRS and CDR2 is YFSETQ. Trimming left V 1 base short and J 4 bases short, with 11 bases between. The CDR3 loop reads CASSLTGTGYGYTF. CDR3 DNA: TGCGCCAGCAGCTTGACAGGGACGGGCTATGGCTACACCTTC.

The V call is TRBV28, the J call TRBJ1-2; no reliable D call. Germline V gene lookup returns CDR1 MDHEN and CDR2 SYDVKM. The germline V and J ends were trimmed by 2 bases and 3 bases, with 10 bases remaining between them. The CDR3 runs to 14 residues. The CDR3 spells CASSLEPVDYGYTF. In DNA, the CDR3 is TGTGCCAGCAGTTTAGAGCCCGTGGACTATGGCTACACCTTC.

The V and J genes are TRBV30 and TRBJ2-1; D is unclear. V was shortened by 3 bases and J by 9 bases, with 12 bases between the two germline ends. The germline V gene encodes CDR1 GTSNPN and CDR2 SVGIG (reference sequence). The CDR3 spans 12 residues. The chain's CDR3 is CAWRYWSGEQFF. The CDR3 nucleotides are TGTGCCTGGAGATACTGGTCGGGTGAGCAGTTCTTC.